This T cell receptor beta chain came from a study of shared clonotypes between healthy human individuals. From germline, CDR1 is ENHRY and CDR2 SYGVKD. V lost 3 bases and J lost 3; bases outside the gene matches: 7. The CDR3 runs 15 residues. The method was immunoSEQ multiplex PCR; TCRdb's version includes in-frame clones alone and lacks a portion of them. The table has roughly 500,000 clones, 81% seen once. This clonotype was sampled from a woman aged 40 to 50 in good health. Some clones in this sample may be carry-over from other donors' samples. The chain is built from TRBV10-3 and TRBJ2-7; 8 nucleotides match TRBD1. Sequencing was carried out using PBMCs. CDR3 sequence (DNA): TGTGCCATCAGTGAAGGGACAGGCCGGAACTACGAGCAGTACTTC. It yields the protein CAISEGTGRNYEQYF.